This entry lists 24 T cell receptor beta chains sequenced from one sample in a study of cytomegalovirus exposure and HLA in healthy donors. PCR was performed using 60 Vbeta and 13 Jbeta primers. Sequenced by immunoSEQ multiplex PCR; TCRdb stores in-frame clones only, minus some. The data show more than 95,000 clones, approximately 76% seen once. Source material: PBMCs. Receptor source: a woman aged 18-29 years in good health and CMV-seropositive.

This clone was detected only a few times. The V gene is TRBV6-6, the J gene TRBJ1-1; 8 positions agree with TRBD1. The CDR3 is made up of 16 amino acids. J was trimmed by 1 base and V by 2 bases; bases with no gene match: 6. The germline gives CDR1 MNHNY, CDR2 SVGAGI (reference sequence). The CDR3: CASSYPKTGANTEAFF. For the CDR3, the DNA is TGTGCCAGCAGTTACCCAAAGACAGGGGCGAACACTGAAGCTTTCTTT.

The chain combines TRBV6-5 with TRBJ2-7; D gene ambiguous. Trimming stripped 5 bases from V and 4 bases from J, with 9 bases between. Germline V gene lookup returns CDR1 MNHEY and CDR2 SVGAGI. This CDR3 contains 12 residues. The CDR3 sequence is CASSGVRYEQYF. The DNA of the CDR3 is TGTGCCAGCAGTGGAGTACGGTACGAGCAGTACTTC.

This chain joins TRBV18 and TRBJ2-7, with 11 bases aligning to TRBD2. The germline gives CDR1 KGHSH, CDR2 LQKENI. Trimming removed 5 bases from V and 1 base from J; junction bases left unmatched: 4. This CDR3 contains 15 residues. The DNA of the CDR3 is TGTGCCAGCTCAACCGGGACTAGCGGTTCCTACGAGCAGTACTTC. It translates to CASSTGTSGSYEQYF.

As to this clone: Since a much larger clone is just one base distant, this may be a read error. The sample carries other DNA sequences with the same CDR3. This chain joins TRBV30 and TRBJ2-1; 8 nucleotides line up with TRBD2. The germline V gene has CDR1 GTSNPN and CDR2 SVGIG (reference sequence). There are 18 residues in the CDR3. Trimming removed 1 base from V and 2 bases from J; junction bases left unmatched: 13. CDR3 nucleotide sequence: TGTGCCTGGAGTGCCCTGGGGATCGCGGGAGGCACCTACAATGAGCAGTTCTTC. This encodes CAWSALGIAGGTYNEQFF.

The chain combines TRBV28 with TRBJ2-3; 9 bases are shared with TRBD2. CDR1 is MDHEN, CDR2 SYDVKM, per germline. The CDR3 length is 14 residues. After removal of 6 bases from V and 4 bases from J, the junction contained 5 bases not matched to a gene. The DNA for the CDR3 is TGTGCCAGCAGAATCGGACTAGCGTCAGATACGCAGTATTTT. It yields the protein CASRIGLASDTQYF.

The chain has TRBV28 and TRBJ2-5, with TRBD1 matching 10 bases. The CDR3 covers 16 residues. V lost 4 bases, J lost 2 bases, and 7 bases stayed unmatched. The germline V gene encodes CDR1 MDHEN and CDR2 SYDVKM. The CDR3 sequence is CASSSVPGQGQETQYF. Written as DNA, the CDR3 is TGTGCCAGCAGTTCCGTGCCGGGACAGGGGCAAGAGACCCAGTACTTC.

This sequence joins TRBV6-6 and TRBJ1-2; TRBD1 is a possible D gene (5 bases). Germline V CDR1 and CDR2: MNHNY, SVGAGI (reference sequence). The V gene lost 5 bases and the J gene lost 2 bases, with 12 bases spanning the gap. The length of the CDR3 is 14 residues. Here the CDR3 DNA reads TGTGCCAGCAGTAGGGAGGGACGGAACTATGGCTACACCTTC. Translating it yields CASSREGRNYGYTF.

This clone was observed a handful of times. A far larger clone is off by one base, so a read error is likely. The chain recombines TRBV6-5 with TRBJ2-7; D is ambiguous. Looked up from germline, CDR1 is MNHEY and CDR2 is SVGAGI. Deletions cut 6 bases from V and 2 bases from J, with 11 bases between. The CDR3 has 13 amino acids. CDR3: CASSPLSPYEQYF. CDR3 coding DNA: TGTGCCAGCAGCCCCCTAAGTCCCTACGAGCAGTACTTC.

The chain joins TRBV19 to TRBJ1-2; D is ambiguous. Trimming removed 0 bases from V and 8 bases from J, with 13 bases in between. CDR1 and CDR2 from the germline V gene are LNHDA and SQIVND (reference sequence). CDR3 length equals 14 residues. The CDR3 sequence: CASSIELLNEGYTF. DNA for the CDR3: TGTGCCAGTAGTATAGAGCTACTTAATGAAGGCTACACCTTC.

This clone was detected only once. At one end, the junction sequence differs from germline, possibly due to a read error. The CDR3 DNA reads TGTGCTAGCAGCTTGAGACTAGCGAGTCAAGAGACCCAGTACTTC. It specifies CASSLRLASQETQYF. The rearrangement uses TRBV7-7 and TRBJ2-5, with 8 bases fitting TRBD2. The length of the CDR3 is 15 residues. CDR1 and CDR2 from the germline V gene are SSHAT and FNYEAQ (reference sequence).

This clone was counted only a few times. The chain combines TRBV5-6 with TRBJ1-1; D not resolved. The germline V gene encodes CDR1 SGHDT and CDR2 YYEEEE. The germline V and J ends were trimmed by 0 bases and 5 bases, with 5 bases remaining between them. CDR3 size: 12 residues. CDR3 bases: TGTGCCAGCAGCTTGGCCATGACTGAAGCTTTCTTT. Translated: CASSLAMTEAFF.

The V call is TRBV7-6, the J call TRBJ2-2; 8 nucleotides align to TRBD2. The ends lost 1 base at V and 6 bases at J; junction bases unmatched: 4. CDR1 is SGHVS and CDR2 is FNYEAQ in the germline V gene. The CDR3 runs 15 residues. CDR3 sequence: CASSLEAGVPGELFF. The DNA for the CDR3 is TGTGCCAGCAGCTTAGAAGCGGGAGTCCCCGGGGAGCTGTTTTTT. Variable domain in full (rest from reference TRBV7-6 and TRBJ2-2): GAGVSQSPRYKVTKRGQDVALRCDPISGHVSLYWYRQALGQGPEFLTYFNYEAQQDKSGLPNDRFSAERPEGSISTLTIQRTEQRDSAMYRCASSLEAGVPGELFFGEGSRLTVL.

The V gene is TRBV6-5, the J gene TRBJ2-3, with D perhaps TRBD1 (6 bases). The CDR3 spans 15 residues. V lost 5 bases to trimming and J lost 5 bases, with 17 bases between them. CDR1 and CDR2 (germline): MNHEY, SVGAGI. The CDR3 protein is CASSIATGTEDTQYF. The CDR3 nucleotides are TGTGCCAGCAGTATAGCAACAGGGACGGAAGATACGCAGTATTTT.

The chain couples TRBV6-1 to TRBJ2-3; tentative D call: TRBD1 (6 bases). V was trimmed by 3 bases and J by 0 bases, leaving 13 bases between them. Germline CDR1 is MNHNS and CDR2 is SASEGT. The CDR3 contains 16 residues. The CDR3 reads CASSEATGISTDTQYF. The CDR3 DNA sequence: TGTGCCAGCAGTGAGGCCACAGGGATAAGCACAGATACGCAGTATTTT.

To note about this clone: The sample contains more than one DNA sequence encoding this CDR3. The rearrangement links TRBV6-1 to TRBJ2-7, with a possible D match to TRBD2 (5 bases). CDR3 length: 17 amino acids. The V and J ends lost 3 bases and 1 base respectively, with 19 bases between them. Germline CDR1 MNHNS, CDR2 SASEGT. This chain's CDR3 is CASSEGLGASLSYEQYF. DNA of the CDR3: TGTGCCAGCAGTGAGGGTCTGGGTGCTAGCCTGTCCTACGAGCAGTACTTC.

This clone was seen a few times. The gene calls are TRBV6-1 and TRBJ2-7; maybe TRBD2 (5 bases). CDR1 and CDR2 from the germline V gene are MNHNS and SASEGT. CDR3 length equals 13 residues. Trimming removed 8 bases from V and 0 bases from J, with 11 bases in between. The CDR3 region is CASSGEGSYEQYF. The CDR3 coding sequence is TGTGCCAGCTCCGGAGAGGGCTCCTACGAGCAGTACTTC.

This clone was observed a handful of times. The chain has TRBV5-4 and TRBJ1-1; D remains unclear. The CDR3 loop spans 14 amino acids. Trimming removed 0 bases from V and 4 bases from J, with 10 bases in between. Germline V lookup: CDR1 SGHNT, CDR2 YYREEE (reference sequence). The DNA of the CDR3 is TGTGCCAGCAGCTTGGGCCCTAGCGGCACTGAAGCTTTCTTT. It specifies CASSLGPSGTEAFF.

The CDR3 sequence: CASWGGGGNEKLFF. The CDR3 DNA follows: TGTGCCAGCTGGGGGGGCGGGGGGAATGAAAAACTGTTTTTT. The chain carries TRBV6-1 and TRBJ1-4, with D possibly TRBD1 on 6 matching bases. Trimming took 8 bases from V and 5 from J, leaving 15 bases between them. Looked up from germline, CDR1 is MNHNS and CDR2 is SASEGT. The CDR3 covers 14 residues.

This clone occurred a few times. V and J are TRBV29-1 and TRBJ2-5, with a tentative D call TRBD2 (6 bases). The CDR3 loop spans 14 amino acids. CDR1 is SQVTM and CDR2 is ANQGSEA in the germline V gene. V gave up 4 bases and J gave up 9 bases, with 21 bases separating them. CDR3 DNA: TGCAGCGTTGTTTTCAGGGAGGAGCAGATATCCCAGTACTTC. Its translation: CSVVFREEQISQYF.

CDR3 DNA sequence: TGCAGCGTAGGGACTAGCGGGACGGAGACCCAGTACTTC. Its protein product is CSVGTSGTETQYF. The genes are TRBV29-1 and TRBJ2-5; 13 nucleotides align to TRBD2. Trimming at V came to 6 bases and at J to 5 bases, leaving 3 bases not matched to a gene. CDR3 length: 13 amino acids. CDR1 is SQVTM and CDR2 is ANQGSEA in the germline V gene. Full variable domain (missing parts from reference TRBV29-1 and TRBJ2-5): SAVISQKPSRDICQRGTSLTIQCQVDSQVTMMFWYRQQPGQSLTLIATANQGSEATYESGFVIDKFPISRPNLTFSTLTVSNMSPEDSSIYLCSVGTSGTETQYFGPGTRLLVL.

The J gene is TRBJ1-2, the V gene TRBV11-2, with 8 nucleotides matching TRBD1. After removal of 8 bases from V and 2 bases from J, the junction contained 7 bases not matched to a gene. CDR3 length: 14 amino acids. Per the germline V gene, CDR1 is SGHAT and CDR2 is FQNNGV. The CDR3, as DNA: TGTGCCAGCTATACCGGGACAGGCAACTATGGCTACACCTTC. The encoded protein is CASYTGTGNYGYTF.

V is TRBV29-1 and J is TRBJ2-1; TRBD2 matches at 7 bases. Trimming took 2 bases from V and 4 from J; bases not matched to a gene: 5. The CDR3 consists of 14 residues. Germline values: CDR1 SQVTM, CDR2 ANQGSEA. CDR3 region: CSVEYQGLYNEQFF. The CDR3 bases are TGCAGCGTTGAATACCAGGGACTATACAATGAGCAGTTCTTC.

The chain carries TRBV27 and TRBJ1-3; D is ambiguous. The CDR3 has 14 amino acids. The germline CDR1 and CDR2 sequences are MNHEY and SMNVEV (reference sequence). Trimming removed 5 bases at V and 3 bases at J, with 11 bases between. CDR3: CASSPLPFGNTIYF. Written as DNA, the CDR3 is TGTGCCAGCAGTCCACTCCCTTTTGGAAACACCATATATTTT.

CDR3 in amino acids: CASSLTGTWALDAFF. The DNA of the CDR3 is TGTGCCAGCAGCTTGACAGGGACCTGGGCCCTTGACGCTTTCTTT. The gene calls are TRBV7-9 and TRBJ1-1; 7 bases map to TRBD1. Germline V gives CDR1 SEHNR, CDR2 FQNEAQ (reference sequence). The CDR3 consists of 15 residues. The J segment lost 11 bases and the V segment lost 3 bases, leaving 15 bases of the junction unmatched.